Here is one TCR beta chain with its context. This clonotype was counted at least ten times. Which antigen it targets is not known. No quality values exist for individual bases; no much larger clone is one base distant. Taken from cysteine to phenylalanine, the CDR3 has 14 residues. The read is trimmed to its CDR3 DNA, 42 bases read in frame from base 1. The CDR1 and CDR2 encoded by the germline V gene (reference sequence) are LNHDA and SQIVND. For this chain, trimming is 3 bases at the V end and 3 bases at the J end, and the number of junction bases without a gene match is 2. TCR beta CDR3 regions were amplified from RNA transcripts. The TCR CDR3 was subjected to a first round of RT-PCR using the HTBI primer set and the Qiagen OneStep RT-PCR kit. A second multiplex PCR round built the libraries, followed by size selection and purification. Sequencing of the libraries was done on an Illumina HiSeq2000 using paired-end 100 bp reads. As for how the authors treated the data: SOAPnuke was used to process the raw data, removing reads that contained adapters or uncalled bases, had a mean Phred below 15, or lacked an exact match to the constant primer or identifier. COPE v1.2.5 was used to merge the high-quality paired reads, and each unique nucleotide sequence was defined as a clonotype. Clonotypes were aligned to IMGT TRBV, TRBD and TRBJ reference segments using MiTCR v1.1. Only V-J combinations with frequency above 0.0001, covering about 99% of repertoires, were analysed. A TCS score was defined as the ratio between F50 (clonal expansion) and ExV (chaos), using BLOSUM62-based TCRdist between CDR3 peptides within each V-J. Welch's t-statistics and random forest reduced fewer than 600 V-J features to roughly 13, which were used in a naive Bayes classifier (R e1071). The Morisita-Horn index was used to measure how similar the thyroid and blood repertoires were. The raw public reads went through TCRdb reprocessing: fastp at Q25, MiXCR clone calling, in-frame beta chains kept. Every distinct CDR3 protein forms one entry, paired with its most common genes and DNA. The V and J calls shown here were made by TCRdb, not taken from the authors' results. Counted in this sample were about 580,000 distinct CDR3 sequences; just over 45% of them appeared once. Of the sample, about 8.3% falls within the top ten clones.

Stable Graves' hyperthyroidism was defined as no progression to ophthalmopathy during 18 months of follow-up. Hyperthyroidism patients were newly diagnosed, with disease duration under 2 months, and aged 18 to 65 years. Exclusion was applied to patients with uncontrolled infections, other autoimmune diseases, pregnancy or lactation. Diagnoses relied on clinical symptoms, serum thyroxine and TRAb, thyroid ultrasound and orbital computed tomography. Trizol reagent was used to extract total RNA, and RNA quality was then checked on an Agilent 2100 Bioanalyzer. This entry is derived from a study of T cells in Graves' hyperthyroidism and ophthalmopathy (dated by TCRdb to about 2019). Broadly, across the study: A discovery cohort of about a hundred patients, roughly 43 with Graves' ophthalmopathy and approximately 55 with stable Graves' hyperthyroidism, was used to find distinguishing TCR V-J signatures. Prospective prediction of ophthalmopathy was tested in an independent validation cohort consisting of about 19 hyperthyroidism patients and 15 or so patients who later progressed to ophthalmopathy. The roughly 100 discovery patients were randomly divided into training and test sets at a 7:3 ratio. In addition, the study compared T-cell repertoires in thyroid tissue and in blood from over 5 Graves' hyperthyroidism patients. After blood sampling, hyperthyroidism patients were treated with methimazole at a starting dose of 30 mg daily, and ophthalmopathy patients were treated with high-dose intravenous methylprednisolone. The paper reports TCR Vbeta CDR3 sequencing of more than 120 peripheral blood samples: fewer than 50 ophthalmopathy, under 80 hyperthyroidism and around 17 progressor patients.

Broader findings and caveats from the paper: In validation, the model predicted progression to ophthalmopathy a median of roughly 6.5 months before onset, with roughly 70% sensitivity and almost 75% specificity. A 13 V-J signature model separated ophthalmopathy from stable hyperthyroidism, with about 88% sensitivity and just under 84% specificity in cross-validation and 80%/75% in testing. Blood samples also contained most of the expanded thyroid clonotypes (frequency above 0.001), which suggests that blood repertoires may reflect thyroid immune responses. Sample size was not statistically predetermined, and blinding of investigators to group allocation was not performed.

The source is a woman in her late teens or twenties with Graves' hyperthyroidism. The sequence links TRBV19 to TRBJ2-5; TRBD1 agrees with 9 junctional bases. The sequenced material came from peripheral blood or thyroid tissue (not recorded which). The DNA is TGTGCCAGTAGTATTAGACAGGGGGAAGAGACCCAGTACTTC. This encodes CASSIRQGEETQYF.